These 25 T cell receptor beta chains came from one sample sequenced in a study of T cells in localized non-small cell lung cancer. Sequencing was performed with immunoSEQ multiplex PCR; in TCRdb, only in-frame clones are kept and a portion is missing. The sample holds 41,000 or so clones, about 85% seen once. The specimen was peripheral blood, collected before any cancer treatment. The receptors originated from a woman between 18 and 55 years old with stage III lung adenocarcinoma.

J is TRBJ2-7 and V is TRBV7-6; TRBD2 matches at 13 bases. CDR1 is SGHVS, CDR2 FNYEAQ, per germline. The V and J ends lost 4 bases and 0 bases, in that order; junction bases with no gene match: 18. CDR3 size: 21 residues. CDR3 protein: CASSSGRGATSGGQISYEQYF. CDR3 in DNA: TGTGCCAGCAGCTCAGGAAGGGGCGCGACTAGCGGGGGGCAAATCTCCTACGAGCAGTACTTC. The variable domain in full, completed from reference TRBV7-6 and TRBJ2-7, reads GAGVSQSPRYKVTKRGQDVALRCDPISGHVSLYWYRQALGQGPEFLTYFNYEAQQDKSGLPNDRFSAERPEGSISTLTIQRTEQRDSAMYRCASSSGRGATSGGQISYEQYFGPGTRLTVT.

The CDR3 bases are TGTGCCAGCAGCCCAGACAGGGTTAGCAATCAGCCCCAGCATTTT. It codes for CASSPDRVSNQPQHF. J is TRBJ1-5 and V is TRBV6-1; 7 nucleotides line up with TRBD1. This CDR3 comprises 15 residues. CDR1 is MNHNS and CDR2 is SASEGT in the germline V gene. V dropped 6 bases and J dropped 0; count of bases not matched to a gene: 5.

This clone occurred once. The chain couples TRBV5-1 to TRBJ1-1, with D maybe TRBD1 (5 bases). V was pared by 0 bases and J by 1 base, with 22 bases between. Germline CDR1 reads SGHRS; CDR2 reads YFSETQ. CDR3 length: 19 residues. As DNA, the CDR3 is TGCGCCAGCAGCTTGGTACTGCTGGGCGGGGCCGGGAAGAACACTGAAGCTTTCTTT. This codes for CASSLVLLGGAGKNTEAFF.

The CDR3 loop reads CASSGDGTKNIQYF. The CDR3 DNA reads as TGTGCCAGCAGTGGGGACGGCACCAAAAACATTCAGTACTTC. The V call is TRBV2, the J call TRBJ2-4; D is perhaps TRBD1 or TRBD2 (5 bases each). Trimming left V 4 bases short and J 2 bases short, with 9 bases between. The CDR3 contains 14 residues. CDR1 and CDR2 from the germline V gene are SNHLY and FYNNEI.

This CDR3 is CSVDAGQVEQYF. The CDR3 DNA reads as TGCAGCGTTGATGCAGGGCAGGTCGAGCAGTACTTC. The chain carries TRBV29-1 and TRBJ2-7; D may be TRBD1 (5 bases). The V and J ends lost 3 bases and 6 bases respectively, with 12 bases between them. Germline-derived CDR1 and CDR2 are SQVTM and ANQGSEA. The CDR3 totals 12 residues.

The V and J genes are TRBV10-2 and TRBJ1-6; perhaps TRBD1 as D (5 bases). The CDR3 spans 16 residues. From germline, CDR1 is WSHSY and CDR2 SAAADI. V gave up 5 bases and J gave up 5 bases, with 16 bases separating them. The CDR3: CASSRLRQSDNSPLHF. Written as DNA, the CDR3 is TGCGCCAGCAGTCGGTTGAGACAGTCCGATAATTCACCCCTCCACTTT.

This clone came up a few times. The rearrangement links TRBV9 to TRBJ2-1; no firm D call. From germline, CDR1 is SGDLS and CDR2 YYNGEE. This CDR3 region has 14 residues. V lost 4 bases and J lost 6, with 14 bases in between. The CDR3 here is CASSNRPTFNEQFF. The CDR3 region has the DNA TGTGCCAGCAGCAACCGGCCCACCTTCAATGAGCAGTTCTTC.

This rearrangement joins TRBV5-1 to TRBJ1-4; D ambiguous. From germline, CDR1 is SGHRS and CDR2 YFSETQ. There are 13 residues in the CDR3. Trimming stripped 0 bases from V and 8 bases from J, with 8 bases between. CDR3: CASSLAPREKLFF. The CDR3 DNA is TGCGCCAGCAGCTTGGCCCCGAGGGAAAAACTGTTTTTT. Full variable domain (missing parts from reference TRBV5-1 and TRBJ1-4): KAGVTQTPRYLIKTRGQQVTLSCSPISGHRSVSWYQQTPGQGLQFLFEYFSETQRNKGNFPGRFSGRQFSNSRSEMNVSTLELGDSALYLCASSLAPREKLFFGSGTQLSVL.

V gene TRBV7-8 combines with J gene TRBJ1-1, with D possibly TRBD1 on 5 matching bases. V was cut by 1 base and J by 1 base, with 13 bases left in between. The CDR3 spans 16 residues. CDR1 and CDR2 (germline): SGHVS, FQNEAQ. CDR3 sequence (DNA): TGTGCCAGCAGCTTAGTTATAGGGGTGGGGAACACTGAAGCTTTCTTT. Amino acid sequence: CASSLVIGVGNTEAFF.

The CDR3 nucleotides are TGCGCCAGCATGGAGCCAGGGGGCTGGGAGACCCAGTACTTC. Encoded protein: CASMEPGGWETQYF. The chain is built from TRBV5-1 and TRBJ2-5; 8 positions match TRBD1. Trimming took 6 bases from V and 5 from J; bases not matched to a gene: 9. The CDR3 extends over 14 amino acids. From germline, CDR1 is SGHRS and CDR2 YFSETQ.

This sequence joins TRBV5-4 and TRBJ2-2, with 7 positions matching TRBD1. Per germline, CDR1 SGHNT and CDR2 YYREEE (reference sequence). CDR3 size: 15 residues. J was trimmed by 3 bases and V by 4 bases; bases with no gene match: 6. The CDR3 DNA is TGTGCCAGCAGCCAAGGACAGGACGACACCGGGGAGCTGTTTTTT. It yields the protein CASSQGQDDTGELFF. Full variable domain (remainder filled in from reference TRBV5-4 and TRBJ2-2): ETGVTQSPTHLIKTRGQQVTLRCSSQSGHNTVSWYQQALGQGPQFIFQYYREEENGRGNFPPRFSGLQFPNYSSELNVNALELDDSALYLCASSQGQDDTGELFFGEGSRLTVL.

The genes are TRBV5-5 and TRBJ2-5; 7 bases align to TRBD2. The CDR3 has 15 residues. The J segment lost 1 base and the V segment lost 0 bases, leaving 3 bases of the junction unmatched. Per germline, CDR1 SGHKS and CDR2 YYEKEE (reference sequence). CDR3 sequence (DNA): TGTGCCAGCAGCTTGGGTTGGGGGGGCCAAGAGACCCAGTACTTC. It yields the protein CASSLGWGGQETQYF.

This clone has only one observation. As DNA, the CDR3 is TGTGCCAGCAGATTCGGGACAGCAAACACCGGGGAGCTGTTTTTT. It specifies CASRFGTANTGELFF. The rearrangement joins TRBV6-5 to TRBJ2-2, with 7 bases identical to TRBD1. Germline V lookup: CDR1 MNHEY, CDR2 SVGAGI. The CDR3 is 15 residues long. V lost 6 bases and J lost 2; bases outside the gene matches: 6.

The rearrangement uses TRBV19 and TRBJ2-5, with TRBD1 matching over 8 bases. After removal of 7 bases from V and 9 bases from J, the junction contained 10 bases not matched to a gene. This CDR3 has 13 residues. Germline V gene data show CDR1 as LNHDA and CDR2 as SQIVND (reference sequence). The CDR3: CASNPTGDGAQYF. The CDR3 DNA reads TGTGCCAGTAACCCGACAGGGGACGGGGCCCAGTACTTC.

The chain employs TRBV11-1 and TRBJ2-2; a possible D gene is TRBD1 (6 bases). The CDR3 contains 15 residues. V lost 10 bases to trimming and J lost 0 bases, with 15 bases between them. Germline values: CDR1 SGHAT, CDR2 FQDESV (reference sequence). The CDR3, as DNA: TGTGCCATCCGGACCGGGACAACGAACACCGGGGAGCTGTTTTTT. Residues: CAIRTGTTNTGELFF.

This clone was seen a single time. This chain links TRBV9 with TRBJ2-1; TRBD2 matches at 7 bases. After removal of 0 bases from V and 2 bases from J, the junction contained 2 bases not matched to a gene. This CDR3 is 15 amino acids long. CDR1 and CDR2 (germline): SGDLS, YYNGEE. CDR3 sequence reads: CASSVVAGAYNEQFF. The CDR3 nucleotides read TGTGCCAGCAGCGTAGTTGCGGGGGCCTACAATGAGCAGTTCTTC.

The chain carries TRBV6-1 and TRBJ2-1, with 8 bases aligning to TRBD1. CDR1 is MNHNS and CDR2 is SASEGT in the germline V gene. CDR3 size: 13 residues. The junction had 6 bases not matched to a gene; V was cut back by 4 bases and J by 10 bases. CDR3 nucleotides: TGTGCCAGCAGTGTGATTCAGGGGGCAGAGCAGTTCTTC. As protein: CASSVIQGAEQFF.

This clone has just a few counts. This rearrangement joins TRBV29-1 to TRBJ1-1; a weak D match, TRBD1 (6 bases). Trimming took off 6 bases at V and 5 bases at J, with 13 bases between the two ends. The CDR3 has 12 residues. The germline V gene has CDR1 SQVTM and CDR2 ANQGSEA. The CDR3 is CSVLQGGTEAFF. CDR3 bases: TGCAGCGTCCTACAGGGAGGGACTGAAGCTTTCTTT.

This chain links TRBV10-3 with TRBJ1-1; 7 bases fit TRBD1. In germline, CDR1 is ENHRY, CDR2 SYGVKD. J gave up 8 bases and V 3 bases, and 6 bases lay outside the gene matches. The CDR3 contains 13 residues. CDR3 sequence reads: CAISDLDREEAFF. The CDR3 DNA reads TGTGCCATCAGTGATCTAGACAGGGAGGAAGCTTTCTTT.

V usage is TRBV2 and J usage is TRBJ2-1; D ambiguous. V lost 6 bases and J 7 bases, leaving 10 bases between the germline ends. The CDR3 consists of 12 residues. Looked up from germline, CDR1 is SNHLY and CDR2 is FYNNEI. The CDR3 loop is CASSETVNEQFF. The CDR3 DNA is TGTGCCAGCAGCGAGACTGTAAATGAGCAGTTCTTC.

The rearrangement links TRBV18 to TRBJ2-2; D gene ambiguous. This CDR3 has 15 residues. The germline CDR1 and CDR2 sequences are KGHSH and LQKENI. Trimming shortened V by 6 bases and J by 3 bases, and 14 bases separated the two germline ends. The CDR3: CASSPLAADTGELFF. The CDR3 DNA follows: TGTGCCAGCTCCCCCCTGGCGGCGGACACCGGGGAGCTGTTTTTT.

This chain joins TRBV2 and TRBJ1-3; a weak D match, TRBD1 (5 bases). CDR3 length: 15 amino acids. CDR1 and CDR2 from the germline V gene are SNHLY and FYNNEI. V was cut by 6 bases and J by 4 bases, with 16 bases left in between. The CDR3 protein is CASSGAWGKGNTIYF. CDR3 in DNA: TGTGCCAGCAGCGGGGCCTGGGGGAAAGGAAACACCATATATTTT.

The chain has TRBV6-6 and TRBJ2-7, with D possibly matching TRBD1 (6 bases). This CDR3 has 11 residues. Trimming cost V 6 bases and J 5 bases, with 8 bases left between them. Germline loops: CDR1 MNHNY, CDR2 SVGAGI (reference sequence). The DNA for the CDR3 is TGTGCCAGCAGCTACAGGGACGAGCAGTACTTC. This gives the protein CASSYRDEQYF.

The chain recombines TRBV6-4 with TRBJ2-3; TRBD2 agrees at 9 bases. The germline V gene has CDR1 MRHNA and CDR2 SNTAGT. Trimming cost V 0 bases and J 4 bases; bases outside gene matches: 5. The CDR3 contains 16 residues. In DNA form, the CDR3 reads TGTGCCAGCAGTGACTCTGCGGGGGGGAACGCAGATACGCAGTATTTT. Encoded protein: CASSDSAGGNADTQYF.

This chain links TRBV6-1 with TRBJ1-3, with no clear D. This CDR3 spans 16 amino acids. V was pared by 2 bases and J by 3 bases, with 14 bases between. The germline gives CDR1 MNHNS, CDR2 SASEGT. The CDR3 nucleotides read TGTGCCAGCAGTGAACAGATCGGGAGATTTGGAAACACCATATATTTT. Its protein is CASSEQIGRFGNTIYF.